The 16 T cell receptor beta chains given below trace back to one sample, sequenced in a study of OX40 agonist ivuxolimab in advanced cancers. Library construction relied on the immunoSEQ multiplex PCR assay. In TCRdb, the immuneACCESS table is reduced to in-frame sequences with V and J assigned. These tables do not hold every clone; where another copy was compared, an unresolved V gene accounts for under half, and the others remain unexplained. This sample gives almost 70,000 clones in total; roughly 90% of them show up just once. The ten largest account for nearly 8.5% of the sample. The sample in question was CD4+ or CD8+ T cells sorted from blood, obtained in a trial of the OX40 agonist ivuxolimab. Receptors originate from an adult with an advanced solid tumor such as melanoma, head and neck, liver or kidney cancer.

The genes are TRBV5-1 and TRBJ2-7, with D possibly being TRBD1 (5 bases). Germline V gives CDR1 SGHRS, CDR2 YFSETQ. This CDR3 has 14 residues. V gave up 0 bases and J gave up 2 bases, with 9 bases separating them. The CDR3 protein is CASSLATEPYEQYF. The CDR3 region has the DNA TGCGCCAGCAGCTTGGCGACAGAGCCCTACGAGCAGTACTTC.

The chain carries TRBV5-4 and TRBJ1-2, with 8 bases matching TRBD1. With 2 bases clipped from V and 8 bases from J, the junction kept 8 bases outside the gene matches. The CDR3 consists of 14 residues. CDR1 and CDR2 (germline): SGHNT, YYREEE (reference sequence). The DNA for the CDR3 is TGTGCCAGCAGCTTCGTGCAGGGGGCGCGGGGCTACACCTTC. Translated, it gives CASSFVQGARGYTF.

The chain uses TRBV7-8 and TRBJ1-5; D perhaps matches TRBD1 (5 bases). CDR1 and CDR2 from the germline V gene are SGHVS and FQNEAQ. The CDR3 covers 14 residues. V was clipped by 9 bases and J by 1 base, with 13 bases between them. Written as DNA, the CDR3 is TGTGCCAGTGGGGGAGGTAAGAGCAATCAGCCCCAGCATTTT. This codes for CASGGGKSNQPQHF.

This clone came up once. CDR3 nucleotide sequence: TGCGCCAGCAGCTTAAAACCAGGGCCCACGAGTGAGCAGTACTTC. This codes for CASSLKPGPTSEQYF. The chain couples TRBV5-1 to TRBJ2-7, with TRBD1 as a possible D gene (5 bases). The CDR3 has 15 residues. Trimming pared 2 bases from V and 7 bases from J, leaving 19 bases between. CDR1 is SGHRS and CDR2 is YFSETQ in the germline V gene. The entire variable domain, with the rest obtained from reference TRBV5-1 and TRBJ2-7, is as follows: KAGVTQTPRYLIKTRGQQVTLSCSPISGHRSVSWYQQTPGQGLQFLFEYFSETQRNKGNFPGRFSGRQFSNSRSEMNVSTLELGDSALYLCASSLKPGPTSEQYFGPGTRLTVT.

The chain recombines TRBV7-9 with TRBJ2-5, with TRBD1 matching 11 bases. The CDR3 has 17 amino acids. V was pared by 1 base and J by 5 bases, with 9 bases of the junction left unmatched. In germline, CDR1 is SEHNR, CDR2 FQNEAQ (reference sequence). The CDR3 loop reads CASSLGDRGISGETQYF. The DNA for the CDR3 is TGTGCCAGCAGCTTAGGGGACAGGGGGATATCTGGGGAGACCCAGTACTTC.

This clone occurred a few times. The chain has TRBV6-4 and TRBJ1-2; 9 bases align to TRBD1. CDR1 and CDR2 from the germline V gene are MRHNA and SNTAGT. The CDR3 is 14 residues long. V gave up 5 bases and J gave up 8 bases; unmatched junction bases: 9. CDR3 DNA sequence: TGTGCCAGCAGTAAAGAACAGGGGGCGGGCGGCTACACCTTC. Protein: CASSKEQGAGGYTF.

CDR3 nucleotides: TGTGCCAGCAGCGTAGTAGAGGGAAAACTGTTTTTT. Its translation: CASSVVEGKLFF. V and J are TRBV9 and TRBJ1-4; D is unclear. The germline CDR1 and CDR2 sequences are SGDLS and YYNGEE. Trimming stripped 0 bases from V and 10 bases from J, with 7 bases between. CDR3 length equals 12 residues.

V gene TRBV28 combines with J gene TRBJ1-3, with D perhaps matching TRBD1 (5 bases). Germline lookup yields CDR1 MDHEN and CDR2 SYDVKM. The CDR3 has 14 residues. With 5 bases removed from V and 2 bases from J, the gap between germline ends came to 10 bases. This CDR3 reads CASSLQETGNTIYF. The CDR3 DNA reads TGTGCCAGCAGTCTACAGGAAACTGGAAACACCATATATTTT.

This clone was seen a handful of times. The chain uses TRBV27 and TRBJ2-2; no clear D. The ends were cut back, 4 bases at V and 5 bases at J, with 5 bases in the middle. CDR1 MNHEY and CDR2 SMNVEV come from the germline V gene (reference sequence). The CDR3 consists of 12 residues. CDR3 bases: TGTGCCAGCAGTTGGAGTACCGGGGAGCTGTTTTTT. Translation gives CASSWSTGELFF.

Only one count was recorded for this clone. The V call is TRBV12-5, the J call TRBJ1-1; D is uncertain. CDR3 length equals 13 residues. Trimming pared 2 bases from V and 6 bases from J, leaving 10 bases between. The V gene's germline CDR1 is LGHNT and CDR2 FRNRAP. The CDR3 DNA is TGTGCTAGTGGTTTGACGGCGAGGGCTGAAGCTTTCTTT. Encoded protein: CASGLTARAEAFF.

For the CDR3, the DNA is TGTGCCACCCAACCCAAAGGGGGGGGGCAGAACACTGAAGCTTTCTTT. This encodes CATQPKGGGQNTEAFF. This rearrangement joins TRBV18 to TRBJ1-1, with a possible D match to TRBD1 (6 bases). CDR1 and CDR2 from the germline V gene are KGHSH and LQKENI. V gave up 10 bases and J gave up 1 base, with 22 bases separating them. CDR3 length equals 16 residues.

V usage is TRBV28 and J usage is TRBJ1-4; D gene unclear. Trimming pared 5 bases from V and 5 bases from J, leaving 21 bases between. The CDR3 sequence is 17 residues long. Germline values: CDR1 MDHEN, CDR2 SYDVKM. The CDR3 region is CASSPLQVGRGNEKLFF. In DNA form, the CDR3 reads TGTGCCAGCAGTCCCCTCCAGGTAGGACGGGGAAATGAAAAACTGTTTTTT.

The chain combines TRBV27 with TRBJ2-7, with TRBD1 matching 7 bases. The CDR3 is made up of 15 amino acids. Per the germline V gene, CDR1 is MNHEY and CDR2 is SMNVEV (reference sequence). V lost 6 bases and J lost 9; bases outside the gene matches: 17. Here the CDR3 reads CASSPRRLRGIGQYF. DNA for the CDR3: TGTGCCAGCAGCCCACGTCGGCTCAGGGGGATAGGGCAGTACTTC.

This rearrangement joins TRBV5-6 to TRBJ2-3; D remains ambiguous. The V gene's germline CDR1 is SGHDT and CDR2 YYEEEE. This CDR3 comprises 16 residues. Between the trimmed V and J ends, which lost 4 bases and 3 bases, there was a span of 18 bases. The CDR3 sequence is CASSVPGTPRTDTQYF. In DNA form, the CDR3 reads TGTGCCAGCAGCGTACCGGGTACCCCCCGGACAGATACGCAGTATTTT.

This chain uses TRBV9 with TRBJ2-3; 7 bases map to TRBD1. The junction had 3 bases not matched to a gene; V was cut back by 0 bases and J by 5 bases. The CDR3 length is 14 residues. Germline assignment: CDR1 SGDLS and CDR2 YYNGEE. CDR3 sequence reads: CASSVGGGQDTQYF. The CDR3 coding sequence is TGTGCCAGCAGCGTAGGAGGGGGCCAAGATACGCAGTATTTT.

V and J are TRBV5-4 and TRBJ2-7, with D perhaps TRBD1 (5 bases). Germline lookup yields CDR1 SGHNT and CDR2 YYREEE (reference sequence). The ends were cut back, 0 bases at V and 0 bases at J, with 10 bases in the middle. There are 15 residues in the CDR3. The CDR3 protein is CASSLGDSSSYEQYF. DNA for the CDR3: TGTGCCAGCAGCTTGGGTGACAGTAGCTCCTACGAGCAGTACTTC.